Listed here is a single T cell receptor beta chain. Its antigen is as yet unknown. This specimen belongs to a study of blood T cells in healthy people across ages. Study-level results: Older age went with lower TCR beta diversity per million T cells, in a roughly linear way.

Primed by a sample-barcoded 5' primer and a J-beta primer mix, a second PCR proceeded for about 6 to 11 cycles. Each CDR3 protein is one row after TCRdb ran MiXCR on the 5' RACE reads. The table has hundreds of thousands of distinct CDR3 sequences, 45% to 70% seen once. This clonotype was obtained from a man aged 35 to 55 in good health. Sample: blood.

The CDR3 DNA follows: TGTGCCAGCAGGCCCCGGAGGGAGTGGGGCTACACCTTC. It codes for CASRPRREWGYTF. The V call is TRBV6-5, the J call TRBJ1-2; D gene unclear. The germline V gene encodes CDR1 MNHEY and CDR2 SVGAGI. The CDR3 covers 13 residues. The V and J ends lost 6 bases and 8 bases respectively, with 16 bases between them.